This TCR beta chain derives from a study of Tregs in tolerant kidney transplant recipients. Study-level results: Few patients were studied, so findings need validation in larger groups. The most relevant donor-specific Treg TCRbeta repertoire apparently came from expansion with activated donor B cells. For some patients, primers changed over time, blocking nucleotide-level comparison.

J lost 8 bases, V lost 4 bases, and 10 bases had no gene match. Germline V gene lookup returns CDR1 SNHLY and CDR2 FYNNEI. The CDR3 extends over 15 amino acids. As concerns this clone: Its specificity is not known.

TCRdb's copy holds only in-frame clones and misses some; the assay was immunoSEQ multiplex PCR. The repertoire consists of 75,000 to 100,000 clones, with roughly 93% occurring once and the leading ten covering roughly 1.5%. Recipients received nonmyeloablative bone marrow transplants from related graft donors, with transient mixed chimerism. Unstimulated regulatory T cells (CD4+CD25+CD127-), CD4+CD25- non-regulatory cells, CD4 and CD8 cells were FACS-sorted from thawed PBMCs. The clonotype originates from a human patient who received a combined kidney and bone marrow transplant. The graft donor may account for some of the T cells. Sequenced here: CD4+ T cells from blood (PBMCs), sampled 12 months after the transplant. The rearrangement uses TRBV2 and TRBJ1-4, with 7 bases identical to TRBD1. Here the CDR3 reads CASSGRQGAWEKLFF. In DNA form, the CDR3 reads TGTGCCAGCAGTGGCAGACAGGGAGCTTGGGAAAAACTGTTTTTT.